These 23 T cell receptor beta chains were sequenced from one sample in a study of T cells in tuberculosis. Profiling relied on immunoSEQ multiplex PCR, and the TCRdb table lists in-frame clones only, not all of them. Among some 25,000 clones listed, nearly 97% were seen once. Sequenced sample: PBMCs. The receptors come from a donor aged 10-29 years with latent tuberculosis or without tuberculosis infection.

V usage is TRBV7-2 and J usage is TRBJ2-2, with TRBD2 identical over 10 bases. The CDR3 contains 18 residues. Germline V gene lookup returns CDR1 SGHTA and CDR2 FQGNSA. J gave up 0 bases and V 2 bases, and 6 bases lay outside the gene matches. The CDR3 DNA is TGTGCCAGCAGCTTAAACCTAGCGGGGGCCACGAACACCGGGGAGCTGTTTTTT. This translates into CASSLNLAGATNTGELFF.

The J gene is TRBJ1-1, the V gene TRBV30, with 9 bases that match TRBD1. The CDR3 covers 15 residues. Germline trimming cut 2 bases from V and 6 bases from J; bases unmatched to any gene: 10. Germline V lookup: CDR1 GTSNPN, CDR2 SVGIG (reference sequence). The CDR3 reads CAWSRWDREGSEAFF. The CDR3 DNA follows: TGTGCCTGGAGTAGATGGGACAGGGAGGGGTCTGAAGCTTTCTTT.

The J gene is TRBJ2-3, the V gene TRBV10-3; TRBD1 is a possible D gene (6 bases). The germline V and J ends were trimmed by 11 bases and 4 bases, with 19 bases remaining between them. The CDR3 totals 14 residues. CDR1 ENHRY and CDR2 SYGVKD come from the germline V gene. The chain's CDR3 is CAARDTSRADTQYF. In DNA, the CDR3 is TGTGCCGCCCGGGACACTTCGCGGGCAGATACGCAGTATTTT.

The J gene is TRBJ2-5, the V gene TRBV6-1; TRBD1 matches 12 bases. Trimming removed 5 bases from V and 6 bases from J; junction bases left unmatched: 7. The CDR3 runs 15 residues. In germline, CDR1 is MNHNS, CDR2 SASEGT. The CDR3, as DNA: TGTGCCAGCAGTACCGGGACAGGGGGCGTCAAGACCCAGTACTTC. It encodes CASSTGTGGVKTQYF.

This chain uses TRBV7-3 with TRBJ1-2; TRBD1 might be the D (5 bases). The germline V gene encodes CDR1 SGHTA and CDR2 FQGTGA. V lost 5 bases, J lost 7 bases, and 23 bases lay in between. The CDR3 contains 16 residues. CDR3 nucleotides: TGTGCCAGCAGCCCCAATCGGTGGGACTTGGGCGGTGGCTACACCTTC. It translates to CASSPNRWDLGGGYTF.

The rearrangement uses TRBV30 and TRBJ2-2, with a weak D call TRBD1 (6 bases). Germline assignment: CDR1 GTSNPN and CDR2 SVGIG (reference sequence). The CDR3 runs 18 residues. V was cut by 2 bases and J by 3 bases, with 22 bases left in between. The CDR3, as DNA: TGTGCCTGGAGTTATACGTCTCCAGGGGAACGGGACACCGGGGAGCTGTTTTTT. Its protein is CAWSYTSPGERDTGELFF. The variable domain in full, with the rest retrieved from reference TRBV30 and TRBJ2-2, is SQTIHQWPATLVQPVGSPLSLECTVEGTSNPNLYWYRQAAGRGLQLLFYSVGIGQISSEVPQNLSASRPQDRQFILSSKKLLLSDSGFYLCAWSYTSPGERDTGELFFGEGSRLTVL.

The chain uses TRBV25-1 and TRBJ2-5, with a tentative D call TRBD1 (7 bases). The CDR3 spans 15 residues. V gave up 3 bases and J gave up 5 bases, with 16 bases separating them. Germline CDR1 is MGHDK and CDR2 is SYGVNS. The CDR3 sequence is CASSEGKGAGETQYF. For the CDR3, the DNA is TGTGCCAGCAGTGAGGGCAAGGGGGCGGGGGAGACCCAGTACTTC.

V is TRBV4-1 and J is TRBJ1-1; the D is unclear. Trimming pared 6 bases from V and 1 base from J, leaving 15 bases between. There are 15 residues in the CDR3. Germline lookup yields CDR1 MGHRA and CDR2 YSYEKL. CDR3 sequence reads: CASSQLRQKNTEAFF. CDR3 in DNA: TGCGCCAGCAGTCAACTGCGGCAGAAGAACACTGAAGCTTTCTTT.

The rearrangement uses TRBV6-5 and TRBJ1-2; D is unresolved. V lost 6 bases and J 0 bases, leaving 5 bases between the germline ends. CDR3 length: 12 amino acids. CDR1 is MNHEY and CDR2 is SVGAGI in the germline V gene. The CDR3 sequence is CASRRANYGYTF. The DNA of the CDR3 is TGTGCCAGCAGAAGAGCTAACTATGGCTACACCTTC.

The chain couples TRBV6-5 to TRBJ1-3; TRBD1 matches at 8 bases. CDR1 is MNHEY, CDR2 SVGAGI, per germline. This CDR3 has 15 residues. The V gene end was trimmed by 6 bases and the J gene end by 5 bases; junction bases not matched to a gene: 9. This chain's CDR3 is CASRPTGQGRNTIYF. CDR3 coding DNA: TGTGCCAGCAGGCCTACTGGACAGGGAAGAAACACCATATATTTT.

The chain is built from TRBV5-1 and TRBJ2-3, with D possibly being TRBD1 (5 bases). The germline V gene has CDR1 SGHRS and CDR2 YFSETQ. V lost 6 bases and J 6 bases, leaving 5 bases between the germline ends. CDR3 length: 10 amino acids. The CDR3 DNA sequence: TGCGCCAGCAAGGGGGATACGCAGTATTTT. It yields the protein CASKGDTQYF.

This chain connects TRBV5-1 to TRBJ2-7; D may be TRBD2 (6 bases). The CDR3 runs 15 residues. CDR1 is SGHRS, CDR2 YFSETQ, per germline. The V end lost 6 bases, the J end lost 3 bases, and 19 bases lay between the germline ends. CDR3 sequence: CASKRGWRGDYEQYF. The CDR3 DNA follows: TGCGCCAGCAAACGGGGGTGGAGGGGTGACTACGAGCAGTACTTC.

The CDR3: CASSPGSATIYF. DNA of the CDR3: TGTGCCAGCAGCCCGGGGTCTGCCACCATATATTTT. The rearrangement joins TRBV9 to TRBJ1-3; D gene unclear. The CDR3 is 12 residues long. Germline loops: CDR1 SGDLS, CDR2 YYNGEE. V was clipped by 4 bases and J by 9 bases, with 11 bases between them. Using reference TRBV9 and TRBJ1-3 for the parts outside the CDR3, the full variable domain is DSGVTQTPKHLITATGQRVTLRCSPRSGDLSVYWYQQSLDQGLQFLIQYYNGEERAKGNILERFSAQQFPDLHSELNLSSLELGDSALYFCASSPGSATIYFGEGSWLTVV.

This clone has a handful of counts. The chain carries TRBV29-1 and TRBJ2-2; D is ambiguous. The V gene lost 5 bases and the J gene lost 6 bases, with 7 bases spanning the gap. The CDR3 is made up of 11 amino acids. Germline V gives CDR1 SQVTM, CDR2 ANQGSEA. The CDR3 region is CSVLEPGELFF. CDR3 sequence (DNA): TGCAGCGTTCTAGAGCCCGGGGAGCTGTTTTTT.

The chain employs TRBV12-5 and TRBJ1-3; D remains ambiguous. The CDR3 loop spans 13 amino acids. Trimming shortened V by 2 bases and J by 8 bases, and 10 bases separated the two germline ends. The germline CDR1 and CDR2 sequences are LGHNT and FRNRAP. The CDR3 sequence: CASGLPRRDTIYF. CDR3 bases: TGTGCTAGTGGTTTGCCCCGGAGAGACACCATATATTTT.

The chain employs TRBV30 and TRBJ1-3, with 9 bases fitting TRBD1. This CDR3 region has 14 residues. Losses at the gene ends were 4 bases for V and 4 bases for J; bases not matched to a gene: 5. Germline loops: CDR1 GTSNPN, CDR2 SVGIG (reference sequence). The DNA of the CDR3 is TGTGCCTGGACCACAGGGGGCGCGGGAAACACCATATATTTT. This codes for CAWTTGGAGNTIYF.

The rearrangement joins TRBV29-1 to TRBJ1-2; the D is unclear. This CDR3 contains 12 residues. Germline assignment: CDR1 SQVTM and CDR2 ANQGSEA. V gave up 3 bases and J gave up 3 bases, with 8 bases separating them. This CDR3 is CSVEWEDYGYTF. CDR3 in DNA: TGCAGCGTTGAGTGGGAGGACTATGGCTACACCTTC.

This rearrangement joins TRBV5-6 to TRBJ2-3; 14 bases map to TRBD2. The CDR3 consists of 17 residues. Germline CDR1 and CDR2: SGHDT and YYEEEE. V dropped 4 bases and J dropped 6; count of bases not matched to a gene: 10. For the CDR3, the DNA is TGTGCCAGCAGCCCACAGACTAGCGGGGGGGCACCCGATACGCAGTATTTT. Translation gives CASSPQTSGGAPDTQYF.

The chain employs TRBV5-6 and TRBJ1-2; TRBD1 agrees at 9 bases. Trimming at V came to 2 bases and at J to 8 bases, leaving 7 bases not matched to a gene. The germline V gene encodes CDR1 SGHDT and CDR2 YYEEEE. The CDR3 runs 14 residues. The CDR3 DNA reads TGTGCCAGCAGCTTCCGGGACAGGGCGGTCGGCTACACCTTC. This encodes CASSFRDRAVGYTF.

This chain links TRBV19 with TRBJ2-1; TRBD2 matches at 8 bases. Trimming removed 4 bases from V and 6 bases from J; junction bases left unmatched: 2. CDR3 size: 13 residues. Per the germline V gene, CDR1 is LNHDA and CDR2 is SQIVND (reference sequence). CDR3 sequence: CASSRGTSNEQFF. CDR3 bases: TGTGCCAGTAGTAGAGGGACTAGCAATGAGCAGTTCTTC.

The CDR3 region has the DNA TGTGCCAGCAGCCAGATTGGGAGCTCCTACGAGCAGTACTTC. It specifies CASSQIGSSYEQYF. The chain recombines TRBV4-2 with TRBJ2-7; D might be TRBD2 (5 bases). V lost 3 bases to trimming and J lost 0 bases, with 9 bases between them. Germline CDR1 and CDR2: LGHNA and YNFKEQ. The CDR3 totals 14 residues.

The gene calls are TRBV6-1 and TRBJ2-7; D not resolved. V lost 7 bases and J 0 bases, leaving 13 bases between the germline ends. From germline, CDR1 is MNHNS and CDR2 SASEGT. This CDR3 spans 14 amino acids. In nucleotides, the CDR3 is TGTGCCAGCACCGTTGGTTGGGGCTCCTACGAGCAGTACGTC. It yields the protein CASTVGWGSYEQYV.

CDR3 sequence (DNA): TGTGCCAGCAGCTTAGAGCCCAGGGGGCGAAGGGAAGGCTACACCTTC. Translated: CASSLEPRGRREGYTF. The gene calls are TRBV7-8 and TRBJ1-2, with TRBD1 matching 8 bases. V was pared by 1 base and J by 8 bases, with 12 bases of the junction left unmatched. CDR3 length: 16 residues. Per germline, CDR1 SGHVS and CDR2 FQNEAQ.